Shown below are 28 T cell receptor beta chains from a single sample sequenced in a study of blood T cell repertoires in COVID-19. This table comes from immunoSEQ multiplex PCR, and its TCRdb copy is limited to in-frame clones, with some not included. Of roughly 87,000 clones in the sample, 70% to 85% are singletons; the top ten hold roughly a sixth. The source material was peripheral blood. These receptors were taken from a woman aged 60 to 75 with acute or convalescent COVID-19.

This chain uses TRBV12-3 or TRBV12-4 with TRBJ2-1, with D perhaps TRBD2 (5 bases). CDR3 size: 13 residues. Trimming took off 7 bases at V and 16 bases at J, with 23 bases between the two ends. For the CDR3, the DNA is TGTGCCAGCACCTTATCGGGTGAGCGGAGGCCATTCTTC. Amino acid sequence: CASTLSGERRPFF.

This clone was detected only a few times. The chain carries TRBV20-1 and TRBJ1-1; D gene ambiguous. Per germline, CDR1 DFQATT and CDR2 SNEGSKA (reference sequence). This CDR3 contains 11 residues. V gave up 6 bases and J gave up 5 bases, with 10 bases separating them. CDR3 coding DNA: TGCAGTGCGGCTAGACGGACTGAAGCTTTCTTT. Its translation: CSAARRTEAFF.

V and J are TRBV3-1 (or the pseudogene TRBV3-2) and TRBJ1-1; D not resolved. V lost 8 bases and J lost 1, with 14 bases in between. This CDR3 spans 14 amino acids. The germline V gene has CDR1 LGHDT and CDR2 YNNKEL (reference sequence). In DNA form, the CDR3 reads TGTGCCAGCCGGGAGGGCCCCGGGAACACTGAAGCTTTCTTT. Amino acids: CASREGPGNTEAFF.

V is TRBV6-5 and J is TRBJ2-7, with TRBD1 identical over 8 bases. V lost 4 bases and J lost 4; bases outside the gene matches: 6. CDR3 length equals 14 residues. Germline CDR1 reads MNHEY; CDR2 reads SVGAGI. This chain's CDR3 is CASSSPGQAYEQYF. CDR3 nucleotides: TGTGCCAGCAGTTCTCCGGGACAGGCGTACGAGCAGTACTTC.

The CDR3 is CASTKTRGNTIYF. CDR3 DNA sequence: TGTGCCAGCACTAAAACCCGGGGAAACACCATATATTTT. The V and J genes are TRBV14 and TRBJ1-3, with unresolved D. Trimming cost V 7 bases and J 4 bases, with 11 bases left between them. This CDR3 region has 13 residues. The germline V gene has CDR1 SGHDN and CDR2 FVKESK. The full variable domain, with the rest looked up from reference TRBV14 and TRBJ1-3, is EAGVTQFPSHSVIEKGQTVTLRCDPISGHDNLYWYRRVMGKEIKFLLHFVKESKQDESGMPNNRFLAERTGGTYSTLKVQPAELEDSGVYFCASTKTRGNTIYFGEGSWLTVV.

This clone was detected once. V gene TRBV7-5 combines with J gene TRBJ2-1; the table calls TRBD2, which could not be checked here. TRBV7-5 is designated a pseudogene. This CDR3 region has 16 residues. The CDR3 DNA follows: TGTGTCAGAAGCTTAGCCCAGCGGGGGGATTACAATGAGCAGTTCTTC. Amino acids: CVRSLAQRGDYNEQFF.

J is TRBJ1-5 and V is TRBV7-9, with 7 bases that match TRBD1. This CDR3 is 14 amino acids long. Germline assignment: CDR1 SEHNR and CDR2 FQNEAQ (reference sequence). V lost 4 bases to trimming and J lost 4 bases; unmatched junction nucleotides: 4. The CDR3 sequence is CASSSGQVNQPQHF. For the CDR3, the DNA is TGTGCCAGCAGCTCCGGACAGGTAAATCAGCCCCAGCATTTT.

The rearrangement joins TRBV4-2 to TRBJ2-3; D is perhaps TRBD1 (6 bases). With 0 bases removed from V and 0 bases from J, the gap between germline ends came to 10 bases. CDR1 LGHNA and CDR2 YNFKEQ come from the germline V gene. CDR3 length: 16 amino acids. In nucleotides, the CDR3 is TGTGCCAGCAGCCAAGAGGGGACAAGCAGCACAGATACGCAGTATTTT. It codes for CASSQEGTSSTDTQYF.

The V call is TRBV5-6, the J call TRBJ2-5; 11 positions match TRBD2. V lost 4 bases and J lost 0; bases outside the gene matches: 8. There are 17 residues in the CDR3. The V gene's germline CDR1 is SGHDT and CDR2 YYEEEE. As DNA, the CDR3 is TGTGCCAGCAGCCCCATGACTAGCGGGGTTCACCAAGAGACCCAGTACTTC. The encoded protein is CASSPMTSGVHQETQYF.

The rearrangement uses TRBV6-5 and TRBJ1-2, with D perhaps TRBD1 (6 bases). Germline V gives CDR1 MNHEY, CDR2 SVGAGI. The CDR3 is 12 residues long. V was trimmed by 5 bases and J by 8 bases, leaving 12 bases between them. The CDR3 reads CASSLRGWGYTF. The CDR3 bases are TGTGCCAGCAGTCTAAGGGGGTGGGGCTACACCTTC.

J is TRBJ1-6 and V is TRBV19; D is ambiguous. V was cut by 2 bases and J by 7 bases, with 6 bases left in between. The CDR3 covers 13 residues. From germline, CDR1 is LNHDA and CDR2 SQIVND (reference sequence). The CDR3 sequence: CASSITRNSPLHF. The CDR3 DNA reads TGTGCCAGTAGTATAACGCGGAATTCACCCCTCCACTTT.

J is TRBJ2-7 and V is TRBV11-3, with D unclear. Trimming removed 4 bases from V and 3 bases from J, with 16 bases in between. The length of the CDR3 is 15 residues. Germline V gene sequence: CDR1 SGHNT, CDR2 YENEEA. The CDR3 sequence: CASSSGRGGYYEQYF. The CDR3 DNA sequence: TGTGCCAGCAGCTCTGGCCGAGGTGGGTACTACGAGCAGTACTTC.

The chain is built from TRBV6-5 and TRBJ1-6, with D maybe TRBD1 (6 bases). The CDR3 consists of 14 residues. Trimming removed 2 bases from V and 7 bases from J, with 9 bases in between. From germline, CDR1 is MNHEY and CDR2 SVGAGI. The CDR3 loop reads CASSYDRNNSPLHF. The DNA for the CDR3 is TGTGCCAGCAGTTACGACAGGAACAATTCACCCCTCCACTTT.

J is TRBJ1-4 and V is TRBV28; D gene ambiguous. The CDR3 has 14 amino acids. Germline V gives CDR1 MDHEN, CDR2 SYDVKM. V lost 3 bases to trimming and J lost 5 bases, with 10 bases between them. The CDR3 here is CASSFRRGNEKLFF. As DNA, the CDR3 is TGTGCCAGCAGTTTCCGCCGAGGGAATGAAAAACTGTTTTTT.

The chain links TRBV30 to TRBJ1-1; 7 bases are a match to TRBD1. The CDR3 is made up of 13 amino acids. CDR1 is GTSNPN and CDR2 is SVGIG in the germline V gene (reference sequence). After removal of 6 bases from V and 5 bases from J, the junction contained 9 bases not matched to a gene. The CDR3 sequence is CACRRQGGTEAFF. Written as DNA, the CDR3 is TGTGCCTGCAGGCGACAGGGAGGAACTGAAGCTTTCTTT.

This sequence joins TRBV11-3 and TRBJ1-4; 8 nucleotides agree with TRBD1. This CDR3 has 15 residues. J lost 2 bases, V lost 5 bases, and 4 bases had no gene match. Germline V gene lookup returns CDR1 SGHNT and CDR2 YENEEA. CDR3 region: CASSPGQGTNEKLFF. The CDR3 bases are TGTGCCAGCAGCCCCGGACAGGGTACTAATGAAAAACTGTTTTTT.

J is TRBJ1-1 and V is TRBV30; no clear D gene. This CDR3 spans 14 amino acids. Germline V lookup: CDR1 GTSNPN, CDR2 SVGIG (reference sequence). V was trimmed by 0 bases and J by 6 bases, leaving 14 bases between them. CDR3 sequence: CAWSVYIAVSEAFF. Written as DNA, the CDR3 is TGTGCCTGGAGTGTATACATAGCGGTTTCTGAAGCTTTCTTT.

This chain links TRBV4-3 with TRBJ2-2, with D unclear. The CDR3 sequence is 15 residues long. Germline CDR1 reads LGHNA; CDR2 reads YSLEER. V was trimmed by 3 bases and J by 0 bases, leaving 8 bases between them. This CDR3 is CASSQMTPNTGELFF. For the CDR3, the DNA is TGCGCCAGCAGCCAGATGACACCGAACACCGGGGAGCTGTTTTTT.

This clone was seen more than once but under ten times. The chain combines TRBV11-3 with TRBJ1-2; a weak D match, TRBD1 (6 bases). The CDR3 has 14 amino acids. CDR1 and CDR2 from the germline V gene are SGHNT and YENEEA. V lost 5 bases and J 1 base, leaving 11 bases between the germline ends. The CDR3 bases are TGTGCCAGCAGCCCTAGGACAGATAACTATGGCTACACCTTC. Translating gives CASSPRTDNYGYTF.

V usage is TRBV4-2 and J usage is TRBJ1-1; 7 positions agree with TRBD1. Trimming removed 2 bases from V and 7 bases from J; junction bases left unmatched: 10. Germline V CDR1 and CDR2: LGHNA, YNFKEQ. The CDR3 consists of 15 residues. CDR3: CASSQPQGPAIEAFF. The CDR3 nucleotides read TGTGCCAGCAGCCAACCACAGGGGCCCGCAATTGAAGCTTTCTTT.

The chain combines TRBV11-3 with TRBJ2-7, with 9 bases matching TRBD1. The V gene end was trimmed by 5 bases and the J gene end by 4 bases; junction bases not matched to a gene: 9. Germline CDR1 is SGHNT and CDR2 is YENEEA. The CDR3 is made up of 15 amino acids. In DNA, the CDR3 is TGTGCCAGCAGCCGAGGGACAGGGTCGGCTTACGAGCAGTACTTC. This sequence encodes CASSRGTGSAYEQYF.

This rearrangement joins TRBV18 to TRBJ2-3, with D possibly matching TRBD2 (5 bases). The germline CDR1 and CDR2 sequences are KGHSH and LQKENI. This CDR3 contains 13 residues. V gave up 3 bases and J gave up 3 bases, with 7 bases separating them. CDR3 residues: CASSPERTDTQYF. DNA for the CDR3: TGTGCCAGCTCACCGGAGCGGACAGATACGCAGTATTTT. The full variable domain, in which reference TRBV18 and TRBJ2-3 provide the parts outside the CDR3, is NAGVMQNPRHLVRRRGQEARLRCSPMKGHSHVYWYRQLPEEGLKFMVYLQKENIIDESGMPKERFSAEFPKEGPSILRIQQVVRGDSAAYFCASSPERTDTQYFGPGTRLTVL.

The rearrangement links TRBV5-4 to TRBJ1-5; D perhaps matches TRBD1 (6 bases). Trimming shortened V by 3 bases and J by 3 bases, and 13 bases separated the two germline ends. Germline loops: CDR1 SGHNT, CDR2 YYREEE (reference sequence). CDR3 length equals 15 residues. This CDR3 is CASSWGGTFNQPQHF. CDR3 DNA sequence: TGTGCCAGCAGCTGGGGGGGCACCTTCAATCAGCCCCAGCATTTT.

The chain is built from TRBV19 and TRBJ1-5; D remains unclear. This CDR3 region has 13 residues. Trimming left V 7 bases short and J 7 bases short, with 14 bases between. CDR1 LNHDA and CDR2 SQIVND come from the germline V gene (reference sequence). The CDR3 DNA is TGTGCCAGTAATACAGTGGGAGGGCAGCCCCAGCATTTT. Its translation: CASNTVGGQPQHF.

J is TRBJ2-3 and V is TRBV30, with a tentative D call TRBD2 (6 bases). The V end was cut by 4 bases, the J end by 4 bases, with 21 bases between. CDR1 is GTSNPN and CDR2 is SVGIG in the germline V gene (reference sequence). The CDR3 spans 16 residues. The DNA for the CDR3 is TGTGCCTGGAAGGCGGTAGGGCTAGCGTTCCCAGATACGCAGTATTTT. This sequence encodes CAWKAVGLAFPDTQYF.

The chain joins TRBV2 to TRBJ1-2, with 7 bases aligning to TRBD1. J gave up 2 bases and V 6 bases, and 6 bases lay outside the gene matches. This CDR3 is 14 amino acids long. Germline values: CDR1 SNHLY, CDR2 FYNNEI. CDR3 coding DNA: TGTGCCAGCAGCTACGAGACAGGGAACTATGGCTACACCTTC. This translates into CASSYETGNYGYTF.

The chain is built from TRBV28 and TRBJ1-6, with D possibly TRBD1 on 6 matching bases. CDR1 is MDHEN and CDR2 is SYDVKM in the germline V gene. V lost 1 base to trimming and J lost 8 bases, with 18 bases between them. This CDR3 comprises 17 residues. CDR3 amino acids: CASSLYVGQLRYSPLHF. The CDR3 DNA reads as TGTGCCAGCAGTTTATATGTAGGACAGCTAAGGTATTCACCCCTCCACTTT.

The rearrangement uses TRBV5-1 and TRBJ1-2; 8 nucleotides line up with TRBD1. The germline gives CDR1 SGHRS, CDR2 YFSETQ. The V segment lost 0 bases and the J segment 6 bases; nucleotides outside the gene matches: 1. The CDR3 covers 13 residues. This CDR3 is CASSLGTGNGYTF. The CDR3 DNA reads as TGCGCCAGCAGCTTGGGGACAGGGAATGGCTACACCTTC.